These T cell receptor beta chains were read from a single sample in a study of cytomegalovirus exposure and HLA in healthy donors. Assay used: immunoSEQ multiplex PCR; TCRdb lists only in-frame clones, some missing. The table includes some 180,000 clones, 75% to 85% detected once. The sample taken for sequencing was PBMCs. Every receptor here comes from a woman aged 60-75 years in good health and CMV-seropositive. Each CDR3 is given with its conserved first and last residue. Fields, in order: CDR3 DNA, CDR3 protein, V gene, clone size, J gene, D gene. A D gene is named only where the DNA matches it firmly. Clone size, where shown, is once, few, many, or a class for clones that have expanded.

CDR3nt: TGTGCCTGGAGTGCAGCCAGGGGGCTTTACGAGCAGTACTTC
CDR3aa: CAWSAARGLYEQYF
v_gene: TRBV30
abundance: NA
j_gene: TRBJ2-7
d_gene: TRBD1

CDR3nt: TGTGCCAGCAGCCCGTCGAGGGCAACTAATGAAAAACTGTTTTTT
CDR3aa: CASSPSRATNEKLFF
v_gene: TRBV7-6
abundance: few
j_gene: TRBJ1-4
d_gene: NA

CDR3nt: TGTGCCAGCACGGAGACAGCCATCACCTACGAGCAGTACTTC
CDR3aa: CASTETAITYEQYF
v_gene: TRBV7-8
abundance: NA
j_gene: TRBJ2-7
d_gene: NA

CDR3nt: TGTGCCAGCACCCCCCGGGACAGAAACACCATATATTTT
CDR3aa: CASTPRDRNTIYF
v_gene: TRBV6-6
abundance: NA
j_gene: TRBJ1-3
d_gene: NA

CDR3nt: TGTGCCCTAGACAGGCCCTACGAGCAGTACTTC
CDR3aa: CALDRPYEQYF
v_gene: TRBV30
abundance: NA
j_gene: TRBJ2-7
d_gene: NA

CDR3nt: TGTGCCAGCAGCCGAGGCCCAAATTCATCTTTCTTT
CDR3aa: CASSRGPNSSFF
v_gene: TRBV13
abundance: NA
j_gene: TRBJ1-1
d_gene: NA

CDR3nt: TGTGCCAGTAGTAAGGGACTAGCGGGATCCGAGACCCAGTACTTC
CDR3aa: CASSKGLAGSETQYF
v_gene: TRBV19
abundance: few
j_gene: TRBJ2-5
d_gene: TRBD2

CDR3nt: TGTGCCAGTAGGGCAGGGACACGAATTTCTGGGGCCAACGGCCTGACTTTC
CDR3aa: CASRAGTRISGANGLTF
v_gene: TRBV19
abundance: NA
j_gene: TRBJ2-6
d_gene: NA

CDR3nt: TGTGCCAGCAGTTTTGGGACAGGCCGTTCAAATGAGCAGTTCTTC
CDR3aa: CASSFGTGRSNEQFF
v_gene: TRBV27
abundance: NA
j_gene: TRBJ2-1
d_gene: TRBD1

CDR3nt: TGTGCCAGCAGTTTCCTCTCCGGGACAGGGGGAGGAGAGACCCAGTACTTC
CDR3aa: CASSFLSGTGGGETQYF
v_gene: TRBV7-2
abundance: NA
j_gene: TRBJ2-5
d_gene: TRBD1

CDR3nt: TGTGCCAGCAGCTCGATTACCGGGAGCTATGGCTACACCTTC
CDR3aa: CASSSITGSYGYTF
v_gene: TRBV5-4
abundance: NA
j_gene: TRBJ1-2
d_gene: NA

CDR3nt: TGTGCCAGTAGTCCTCAGGGACAGCTAAGCAATCAGCCCCAGCATTTT
CDR3aa: CASSPQGQLSNQPQHF
v_gene: TRBV19
abundance: NA
j_gene: TRBJ1-5
d_gene: TRBD1

CDR3nt: TGTGCCAGCAGTTCCTCGGACAGGGTAGATGGCTACACCTTC
CDR3aa: CASSSSDRVDGYTF
v_gene: TRBV28
abundance: NA
j_gene: TRBJ1-2
d_gene: TRBD1

CDR3nt: TGCGCCAGCAGCACTGGGACTAGCGGCGACACCGGGGAGCTGTTTTTT
CDR3aa: CASSTGTSGDTGELFF
v_gene: TRBV5-1
abundance: NA
j_gene: TRBJ2-2
d_gene: TRBD2

CDR3nt: TGCAGCGTTGAAAGTCTAGTCTTCGAATACGAGCAGTACTTC
CDR3aa: CSVESLVFEYEQYF
v_gene: TRBV29-1
abundance: once
j_gene: TRBJ2-7
d_gene: NA

CDR3nt: TGTGCCAGCAGCCAAGGGTGGGCAAAACCCCGCTCTGGAAACACCATATATTTT
CDR3aa: CASSQGWAKPRSGNTIYF
v_gene: TRBV16
abundance: NA
j_gene: TRBJ1-3
d_gene: NA

CDR3nt: TGTGCCAGCAGCGTAGAGGCGGGACAGGGGGCTCGGGAGCAGTACTTC
CDR3aa: CASSVEAGQGAREQYF
v_gene: TRBV9
abundance: NA
j_gene: TRBJ2-7
d_gene: TRBD1

CDR3nt: TGTGCCATCAGCAGTGTAGGAGGGTCTGAAGCTTTCTTT
CDR3aa: CAISSVGGSEAFF
v_gene: TRBV10-3
abundance: NA
j_gene: TRBJ1-1
d_gene: NA

CDR3nt: TGTGCCAGCAGTGAAGTCAGGGGTCAGCCCCAGCATTTT
CDR3aa: CASSEVRGQPQHF
v_gene: TRBV6-4
abundance: NA
j_gene: TRBJ1-5
d_gene: NA

CDR3nt: TGTGCCAGCAGTGGGTTTTATGGGAGAGGGCACCACGAGCAGTACTTC
CDR3aa: CASSGFYGRGHHEQYF
v_gene: TRBV6-1
abundance: NA
j_gene: TRBJ2-7
d_gene: NA

CDR3nt: TGTGCCAGCAGTTTATCGGGGGGAGGCCAAAGCTCCTACGAGCAGTACTTC
CDR3aa: CASSLSGGGQSSYEQYF
v_gene: TRBV27
abundance: NA
j_gene: TRBJ2-7
d_gene: NA

CDR3nt: TGTGCCTGGGAGCGGGGGCTGAACACTGAAGCTTTCTTT
CDR3aa: CAWERGLNTEAFF
v_gene: TRBV30
abundance: NA
j_gene: TRBJ1-1
d_gene: NA

CDR3nt: TGTGCCAGCAGCTTCGAATCACCCACTAGCCCCCAAGAGACCCAGTACTTC
CDR3aa: CASSFESPTSPQETQYF
v_gene: TRBV4-2
abundance: NA
j_gene: TRBJ2-5
d_gene: NA

CDR3nt: TGTGCCAGCAGCGTAGCCGCGGACTACATAGGTGGGGAGCTGTTTTTT
CDR3aa: CASSVAADYIGGELFF
v_gene: TRBV9
abundance: NA
j_gene: TRBJ2-2
d_gene: NA

CDR3nt: TGTGCCAGCAAACAGGGGGATGAAGAGACCCAGTACTTC
CDR3aa: CASKQGDEETQYF
v_gene: TRBV2
abundance: NA
j_gene: TRBJ2-5
d_gene: TRBD1

CDR3nt: TGTGCCAGCAGCGTAGGTCCGAGCCCCACCGGGGAGCTGTTTTTT
CDR3aa: CASSVGPSPTGELFF
v_gene: TRBV9
abundance: NA
j_gene: TRBJ2-2
d_gene: NA

CDR3nt: TGCGCCAGCAGCCAAGACCTAGCGGATGGCGAGCAGTACTTC
CDR3aa: CASSQDLADGEQYF
v_gene: TRBV4-3
abundance: NA
j_gene: TRBJ2-7
d_gene: TRBD2

CDR3nt: TGTGCCAGCAAAAGGACTAGCGGGAAGGAGGATACGCAGTATTTT
CDR3aa: CASKRTSGKEDTQYF
v_gene: TRBV7-3
abundance: few
j_gene: TRBJ2-3
d_gene: TRBD2

CDR3nt: TGTGCCAGTAGTACGTTGCGGGGGTTTGAGCAGTTCTTC
CDR3aa: CASSTLRGFEQFF
v_gene: TRBV19
abundance: NA
j_gene: TRBJ2-1
d_gene: TRBD2

CDR3nt: TGTGCCAGCAGCCGACCGGGACTAGCGGGGACCAGCTCCTACAATGAGCAGTTCTTC
CDR3aa: CASSRPGLAGTSSYNEQFF
v_gene: TRBV14
abundance: NA
j_gene: TRBJ2-1
d_gene: TRBD2

CDR3nt: TGTGCCAGCAGTCCCCGGACTAGCAGATCCGAGCAGTACTTC
CDR3aa: CASSPRTSRSEQYF
v_gene: TRBV27
abundance: NA
j_gene: TRBJ2-7
d_gene: TRBD2

CDR3nt: TGTGCCAGCAGTACGGGGACTATTAGAAACACCATATATTTT
CDR3aa: CASSTGTIRNTIYF
v_gene: TRBV6-5
abundance: NA
j_gene: TRBJ1-3
d_gene: NA

CDR3nt: TGTGCCTGGAGTGTACGGGCAGGAGGGAGGAATTCACCCCTCCACTTT
CDR3aa: CAWSVRAGGRNSPLHF
v_gene: TRBV30
abundance: NA
j_gene: TRBJ1-6
d_gene: NA

CDR3nt: TGCGCCAGCAGCCCCGGACAGGGTATTCACGAGCAGTACTTC
CDR3aa: CASSPGQGIHEQYF
v_gene: TRBV5-1
abundance: NA
j_gene: TRBJ2-7
d_gene: TRBD1

CDR3nt: TGTGCCAGCAGTGAAAGCAGGGGTGAAGCTTTCTTT
CDR3aa: CASSESRGEAFF
v_gene: TRBV6-1
abundance: NA
j_gene: TRBJ1-1
d_gene: NA